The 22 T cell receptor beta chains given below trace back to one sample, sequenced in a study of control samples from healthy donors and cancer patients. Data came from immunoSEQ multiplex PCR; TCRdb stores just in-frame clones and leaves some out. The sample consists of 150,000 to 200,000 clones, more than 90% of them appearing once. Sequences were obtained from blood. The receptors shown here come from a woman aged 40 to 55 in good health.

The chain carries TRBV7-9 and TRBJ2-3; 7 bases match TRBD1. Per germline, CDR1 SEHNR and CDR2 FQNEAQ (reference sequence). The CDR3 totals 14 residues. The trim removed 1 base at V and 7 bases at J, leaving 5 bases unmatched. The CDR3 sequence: CASSLVGTDNTQYF. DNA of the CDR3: TGTGCCAGCAGCTTAGTCGGGACAGACAATACGCAGTATTTT.

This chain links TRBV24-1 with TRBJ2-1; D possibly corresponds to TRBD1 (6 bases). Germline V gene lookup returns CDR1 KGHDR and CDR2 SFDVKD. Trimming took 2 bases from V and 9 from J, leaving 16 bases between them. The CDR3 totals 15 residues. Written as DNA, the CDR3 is TGTGCCACCAGTGATTCGGCACAGGGTACCGGTGAGCAGTTCTTC. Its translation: CATSDSAQGTGEQFF.

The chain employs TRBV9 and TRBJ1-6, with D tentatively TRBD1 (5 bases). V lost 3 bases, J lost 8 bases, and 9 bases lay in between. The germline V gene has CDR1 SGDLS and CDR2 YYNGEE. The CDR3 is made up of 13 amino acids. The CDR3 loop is CASSGQPDSPLHF. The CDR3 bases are TGTGCCAGCAGCGGACAGCCAGATTCACCCCTCCACTTT.

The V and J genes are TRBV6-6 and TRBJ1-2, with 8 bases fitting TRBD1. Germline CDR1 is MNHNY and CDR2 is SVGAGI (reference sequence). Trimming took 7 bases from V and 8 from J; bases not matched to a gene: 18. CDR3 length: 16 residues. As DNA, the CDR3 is TGTGCCAGCACCCTACTCACGGGGCAGGGGGCAGGAGGCTACACCTTC. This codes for CASTLLTGQGAGGYTF.

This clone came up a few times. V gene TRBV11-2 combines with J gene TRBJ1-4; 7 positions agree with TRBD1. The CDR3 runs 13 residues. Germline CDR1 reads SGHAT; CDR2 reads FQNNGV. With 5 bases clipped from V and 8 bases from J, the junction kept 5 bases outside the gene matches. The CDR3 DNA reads TGTGCCAGCAGCCTAGGACAGGCCGAAAAACTGTTTTTT. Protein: CASSLGQAEKLFF. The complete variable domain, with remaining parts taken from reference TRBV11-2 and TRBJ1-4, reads EAGVAQSPRYKIIEKRQSVAFWCNPISGHATLYWYQQILGQGPKLLIQFQNNGVVDDSQLPKDRFSAERLKGVDSTLKIQPAKLEDSAVYLCASSLGQAEKLFFGSGTQLSVL.

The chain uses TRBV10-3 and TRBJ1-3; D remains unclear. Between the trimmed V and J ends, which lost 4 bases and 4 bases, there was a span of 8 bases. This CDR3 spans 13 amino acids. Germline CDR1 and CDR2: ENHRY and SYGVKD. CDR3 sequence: CAISAPGGNTIYF. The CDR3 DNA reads TGTGCCATCAGTGCGCCCGGAGGAAACACCATATATTTT.

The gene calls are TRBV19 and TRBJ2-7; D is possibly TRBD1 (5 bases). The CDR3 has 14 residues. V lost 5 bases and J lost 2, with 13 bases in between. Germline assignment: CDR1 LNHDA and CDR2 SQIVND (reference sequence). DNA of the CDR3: TGTGCCAGTAGTCCTCAGGGTTCCGCCTACGAGCAGTACTTC. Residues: CASSPQGSAYEQYF.

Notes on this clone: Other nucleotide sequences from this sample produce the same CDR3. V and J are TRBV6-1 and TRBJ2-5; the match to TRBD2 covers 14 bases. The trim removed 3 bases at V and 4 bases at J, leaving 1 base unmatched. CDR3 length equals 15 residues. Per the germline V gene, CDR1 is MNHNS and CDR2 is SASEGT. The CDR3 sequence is CASSETSGGAETQYF. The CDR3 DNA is TGTGCCAGCAGTGAGACTAGCGGGGGGGCAGAGACCCAGTACTTC.

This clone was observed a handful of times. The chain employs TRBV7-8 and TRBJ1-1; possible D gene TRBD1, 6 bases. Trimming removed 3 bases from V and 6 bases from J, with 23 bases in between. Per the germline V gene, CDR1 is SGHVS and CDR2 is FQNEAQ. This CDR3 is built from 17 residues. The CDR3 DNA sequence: TGTGCCAGCAGCTTGTTTAATCAATTGGGGGCGCATCCTGAAGCTTTCTTT. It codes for CASSLFNQLGAHPEAFF.

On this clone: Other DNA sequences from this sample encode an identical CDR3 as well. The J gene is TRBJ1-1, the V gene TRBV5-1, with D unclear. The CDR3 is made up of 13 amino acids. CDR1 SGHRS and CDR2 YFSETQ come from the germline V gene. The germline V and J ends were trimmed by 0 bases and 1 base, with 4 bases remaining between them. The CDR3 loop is CASSLEANTEAFF. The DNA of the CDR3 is TGCGCCAGCAGCTTGGAAGCGAACACTGAAGCTTTCTTT.

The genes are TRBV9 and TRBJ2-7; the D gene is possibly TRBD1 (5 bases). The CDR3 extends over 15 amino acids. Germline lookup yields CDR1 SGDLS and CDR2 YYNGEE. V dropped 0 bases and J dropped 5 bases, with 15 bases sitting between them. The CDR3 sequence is CASSVEARGADEQYF. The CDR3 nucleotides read TGTGCCAGCAGCGTAGAGGCAAGGGGCGCCGACGAGCAGTACTTC.

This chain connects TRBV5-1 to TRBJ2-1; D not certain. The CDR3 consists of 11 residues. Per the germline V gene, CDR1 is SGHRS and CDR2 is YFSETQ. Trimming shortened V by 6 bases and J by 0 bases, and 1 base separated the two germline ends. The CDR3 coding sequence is TGCGCCAGCACCTCCTACAATGAGCAGTTCTTC. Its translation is CASTSYNEQFF.

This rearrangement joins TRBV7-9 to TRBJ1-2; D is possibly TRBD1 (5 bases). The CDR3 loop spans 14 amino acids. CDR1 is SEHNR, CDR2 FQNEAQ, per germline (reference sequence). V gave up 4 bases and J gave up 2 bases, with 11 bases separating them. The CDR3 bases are TGTGCCAGCAGCTCCCCGGGGGGGAACTATGGCTACACCTTC. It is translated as CASSSPGGNYGYTF.

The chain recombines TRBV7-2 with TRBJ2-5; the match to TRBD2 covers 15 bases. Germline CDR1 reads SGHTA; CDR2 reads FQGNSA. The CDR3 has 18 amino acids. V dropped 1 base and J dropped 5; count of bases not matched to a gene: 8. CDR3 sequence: CASSLVWTSGGAGETQYF. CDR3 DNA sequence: TGTGCCAGCAGCTTAGTGTGGACTAGCGGGGGGGCCGGGGAGACCCAGTACTTC.

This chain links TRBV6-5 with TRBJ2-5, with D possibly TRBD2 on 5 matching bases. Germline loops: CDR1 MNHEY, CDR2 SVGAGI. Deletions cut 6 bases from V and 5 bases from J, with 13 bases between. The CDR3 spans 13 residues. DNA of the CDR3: TGTGCCAGCAGAGGACTGCCTTCGGAGACCCAGTACTTC. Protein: CASRGLPSETQYF.

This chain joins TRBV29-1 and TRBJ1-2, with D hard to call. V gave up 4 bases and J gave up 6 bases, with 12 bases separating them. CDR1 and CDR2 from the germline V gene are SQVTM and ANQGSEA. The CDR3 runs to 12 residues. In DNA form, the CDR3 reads TGCAGCGTTGGTGGCAGAGAAGATGGCTACACCTTC. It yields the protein CSVGGREDGYTF.

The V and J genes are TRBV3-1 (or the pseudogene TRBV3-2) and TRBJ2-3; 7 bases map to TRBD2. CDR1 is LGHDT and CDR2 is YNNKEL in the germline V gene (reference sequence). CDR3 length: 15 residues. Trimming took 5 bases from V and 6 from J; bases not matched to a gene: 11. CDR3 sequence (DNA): TGTGCCAGCAGCGTGAGTAGCGGGTTTTGGGATACGCAGTATTTT. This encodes CASSVSSGFWDTQYF.

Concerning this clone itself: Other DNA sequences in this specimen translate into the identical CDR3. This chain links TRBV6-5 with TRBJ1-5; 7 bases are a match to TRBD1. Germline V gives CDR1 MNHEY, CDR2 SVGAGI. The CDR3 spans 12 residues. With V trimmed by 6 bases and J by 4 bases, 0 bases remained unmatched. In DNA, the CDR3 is TGTGCCAGCAGACAGGGGAATCAGCCCCAGCATTTT. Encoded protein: CASRQGNQPQHF.

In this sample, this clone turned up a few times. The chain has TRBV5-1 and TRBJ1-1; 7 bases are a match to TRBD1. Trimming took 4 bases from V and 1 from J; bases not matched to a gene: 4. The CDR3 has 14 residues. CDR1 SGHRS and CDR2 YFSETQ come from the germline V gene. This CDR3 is CASSPRQGNTEAFF. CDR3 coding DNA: TGCGCCAGCAGCCCAAGACAGGGGAACACTGAAGCTTTCTTT.

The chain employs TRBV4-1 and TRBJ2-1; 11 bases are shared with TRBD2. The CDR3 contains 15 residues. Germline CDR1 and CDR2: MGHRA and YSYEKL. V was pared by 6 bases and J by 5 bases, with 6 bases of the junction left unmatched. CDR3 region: CASSFSGGADNEQFF. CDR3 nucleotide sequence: TGCGCCAGCAGTTTTAGCGGGGGGGCAGACAATGAGCAGTTCTTC.

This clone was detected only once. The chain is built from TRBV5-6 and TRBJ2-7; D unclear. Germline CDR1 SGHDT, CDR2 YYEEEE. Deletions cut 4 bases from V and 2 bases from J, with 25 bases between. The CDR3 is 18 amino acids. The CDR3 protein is CASSPYRSATNPAYEQYF. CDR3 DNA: TGTGCCAGCAGCCCTTACCGGAGCGCGACCAATCCCGCCTACGAGCAGTACTTC.

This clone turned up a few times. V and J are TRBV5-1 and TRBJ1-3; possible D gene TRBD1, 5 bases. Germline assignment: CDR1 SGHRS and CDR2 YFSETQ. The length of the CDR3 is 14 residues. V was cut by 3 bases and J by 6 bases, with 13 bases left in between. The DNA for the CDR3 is TGCGCCAGCAGCTGGGGCAGCACTGAAAACACCATATATTTT. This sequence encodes CASSWGSTENTIYF. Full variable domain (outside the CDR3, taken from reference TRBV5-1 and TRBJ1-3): KAGVTQTPRYLIKTRGQQVTLSCSPISGHRSVSWYQQTPGQGLQFLFEYFSETQRNKGNFPGRFSGRQFSNSRSEMNVSTLELGDSALYLCASSWGSTENTIYFGEGSWLTVV.